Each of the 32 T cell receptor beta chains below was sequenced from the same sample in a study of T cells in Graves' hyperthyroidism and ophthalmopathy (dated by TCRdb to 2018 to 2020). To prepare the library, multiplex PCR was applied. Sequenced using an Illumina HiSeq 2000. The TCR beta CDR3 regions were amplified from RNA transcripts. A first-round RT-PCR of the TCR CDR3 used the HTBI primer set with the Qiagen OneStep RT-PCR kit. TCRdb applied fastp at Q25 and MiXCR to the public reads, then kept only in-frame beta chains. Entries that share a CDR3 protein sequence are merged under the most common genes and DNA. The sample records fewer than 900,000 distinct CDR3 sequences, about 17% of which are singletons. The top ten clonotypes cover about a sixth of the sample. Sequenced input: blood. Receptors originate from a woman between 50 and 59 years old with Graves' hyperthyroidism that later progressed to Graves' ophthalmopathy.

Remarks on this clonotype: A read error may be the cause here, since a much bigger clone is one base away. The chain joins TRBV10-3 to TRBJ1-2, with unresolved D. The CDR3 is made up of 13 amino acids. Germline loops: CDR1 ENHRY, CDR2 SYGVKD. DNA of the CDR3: TGTGCCATCAGTGAGTCGGCTAACTATGGCGACACCTTC. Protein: CAISESANYGDTF.

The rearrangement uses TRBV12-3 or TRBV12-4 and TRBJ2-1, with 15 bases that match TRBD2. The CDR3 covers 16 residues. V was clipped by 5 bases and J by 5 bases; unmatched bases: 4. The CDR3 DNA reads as TGTGCCAGCAGTGGAGGGACTAGCGGGGGGAACAATGAGCAGTTCTTC. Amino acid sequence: CASSGGTSGGNNEQFF.

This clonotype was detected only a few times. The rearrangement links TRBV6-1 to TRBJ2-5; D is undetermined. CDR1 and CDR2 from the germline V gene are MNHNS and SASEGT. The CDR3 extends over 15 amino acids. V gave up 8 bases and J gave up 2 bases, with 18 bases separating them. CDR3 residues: CASVRIGRRQETQYF. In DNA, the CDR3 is TGTGCCAGCGTGCGTATTGGACGCAGGCAAGAGACCCAGTACTTC.

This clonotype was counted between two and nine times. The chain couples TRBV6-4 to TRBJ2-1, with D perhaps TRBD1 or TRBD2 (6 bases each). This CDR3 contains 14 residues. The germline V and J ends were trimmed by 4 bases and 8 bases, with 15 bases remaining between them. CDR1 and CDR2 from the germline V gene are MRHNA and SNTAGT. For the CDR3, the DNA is TGTGCCAGCAGTGCAAGAGAGGAGGGGGATGAGCAGTTCTTC. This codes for CASSAREEGDEQFF.

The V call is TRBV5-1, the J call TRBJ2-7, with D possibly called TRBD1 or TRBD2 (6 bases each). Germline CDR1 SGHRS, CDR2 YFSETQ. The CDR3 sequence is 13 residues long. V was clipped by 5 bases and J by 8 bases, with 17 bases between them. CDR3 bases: TGCGCCAGCAGTGTAGGGGGGAGTACGCAGCAGTACTTC. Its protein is CASSVGGSTQQYF.

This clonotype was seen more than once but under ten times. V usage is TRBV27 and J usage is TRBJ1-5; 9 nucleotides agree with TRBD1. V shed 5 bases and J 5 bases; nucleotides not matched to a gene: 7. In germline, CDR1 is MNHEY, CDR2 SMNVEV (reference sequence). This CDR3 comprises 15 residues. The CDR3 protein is CASSPMTGGDQPQHF. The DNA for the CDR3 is TGTGCCAGCAGTCCGATGACAGGGGGAGATCAGCCCCAGCATTTT.

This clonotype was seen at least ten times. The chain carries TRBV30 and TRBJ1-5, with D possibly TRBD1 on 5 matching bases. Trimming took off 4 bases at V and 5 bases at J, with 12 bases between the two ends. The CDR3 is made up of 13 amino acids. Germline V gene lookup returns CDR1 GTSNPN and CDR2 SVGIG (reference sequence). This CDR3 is CAWTGSIDQPQHF. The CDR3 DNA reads TGTGCCTGGACAGGGTCTATCGATCAGCCCCAGCATTTT.

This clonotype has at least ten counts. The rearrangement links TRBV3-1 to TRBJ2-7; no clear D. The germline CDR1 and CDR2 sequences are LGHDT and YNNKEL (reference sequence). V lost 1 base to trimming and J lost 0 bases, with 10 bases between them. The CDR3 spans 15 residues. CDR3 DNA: TGTGCCAGCAGCCAAGGGCAGAGCTACTCCTACGAGCAGTACTTC. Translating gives CASSQGQSYSYEQYF.

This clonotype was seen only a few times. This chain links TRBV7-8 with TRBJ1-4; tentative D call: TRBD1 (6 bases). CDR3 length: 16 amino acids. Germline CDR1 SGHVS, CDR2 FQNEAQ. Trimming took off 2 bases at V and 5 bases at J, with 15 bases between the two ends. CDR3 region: CASSLRTGGGNEKLFF. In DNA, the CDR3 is TGTGCCAGCAGCTTAAGGACGGGGGGCGGAAATGAAAAACTGTTTTTT.

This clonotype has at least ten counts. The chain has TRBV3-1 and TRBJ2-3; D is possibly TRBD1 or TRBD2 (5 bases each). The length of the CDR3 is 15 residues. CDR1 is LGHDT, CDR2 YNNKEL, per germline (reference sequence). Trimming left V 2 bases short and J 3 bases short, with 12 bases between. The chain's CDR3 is CASSQIRGGTDTQYF. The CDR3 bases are TGTGCCAGCAGCCAAATCCGGGGCGGTACAGATACGCAGTATTTT.

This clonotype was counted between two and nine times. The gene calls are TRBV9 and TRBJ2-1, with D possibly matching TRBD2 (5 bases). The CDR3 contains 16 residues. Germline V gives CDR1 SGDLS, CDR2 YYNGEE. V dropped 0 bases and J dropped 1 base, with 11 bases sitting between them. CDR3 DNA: TGTGCCAGCAGCGTAGGGGGTGCGGGTTCCTACAATGAGCAGTTCTTC. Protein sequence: CASSVGGAGSYNEQFF.

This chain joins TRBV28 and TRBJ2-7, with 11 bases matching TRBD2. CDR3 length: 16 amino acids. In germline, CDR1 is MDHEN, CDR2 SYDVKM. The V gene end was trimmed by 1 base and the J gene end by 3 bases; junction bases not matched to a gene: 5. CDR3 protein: CASSLSPLAGVYEQYF. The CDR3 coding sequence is TGTGCCAGCAGTTTATCCCCACTAGCGGGAGTCTACGAGCAGTACTTC.

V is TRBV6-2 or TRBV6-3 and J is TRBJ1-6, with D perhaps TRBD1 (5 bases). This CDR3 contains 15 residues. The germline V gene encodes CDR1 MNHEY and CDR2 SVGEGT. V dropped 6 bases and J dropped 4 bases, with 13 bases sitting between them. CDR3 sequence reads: CASSPRGNYNSPLHF. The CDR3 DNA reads TGTGCCAGCAGCCCCCGGGGGAATTATAATTCACCCCTCCACTTT.

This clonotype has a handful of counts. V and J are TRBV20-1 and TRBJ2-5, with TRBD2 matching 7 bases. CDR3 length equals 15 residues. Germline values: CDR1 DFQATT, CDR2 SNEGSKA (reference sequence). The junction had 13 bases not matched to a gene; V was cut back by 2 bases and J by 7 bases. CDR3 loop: CSARLLAALSLTQYF. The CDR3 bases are TGCAGTGCTAGACTGCTAGCGGCGCTCTCGTTGACCCAGTACTTC.

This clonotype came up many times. The CDR3: CASSYARPPEQYF. CDR3 nucleotide sequence: TGTGCCAGCAGCTACGCGCGGCCCCCCGAGCAGTACTTC. This rearrangement joins TRBV7-9 to TRBJ2-7; unclear D gene. The CDR3 consists of 13 residues. The V gene lost 4 bases and the J gene lost 6 bases, with 13 bases spanning the gap. Germline CDR1 SEHNR, CDR2 FQNEAQ (reference sequence).

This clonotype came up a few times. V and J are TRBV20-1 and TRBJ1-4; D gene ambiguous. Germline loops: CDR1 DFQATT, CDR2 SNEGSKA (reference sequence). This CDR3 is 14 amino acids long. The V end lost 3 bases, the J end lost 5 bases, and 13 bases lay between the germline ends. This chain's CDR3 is CSASDPGKNEKLFF. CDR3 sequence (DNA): TGCAGTGCTAGCGACCCGGGAAAGAATGAAAAACTGTTTTTT.

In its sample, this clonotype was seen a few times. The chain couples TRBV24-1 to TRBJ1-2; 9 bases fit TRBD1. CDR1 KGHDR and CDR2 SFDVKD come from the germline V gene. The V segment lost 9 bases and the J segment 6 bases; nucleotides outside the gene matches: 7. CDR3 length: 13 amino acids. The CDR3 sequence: CATGTQGAHGYTF. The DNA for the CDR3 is TGTGCCACCGGAACACAGGGGGCGCATGGCTACACCTTC.

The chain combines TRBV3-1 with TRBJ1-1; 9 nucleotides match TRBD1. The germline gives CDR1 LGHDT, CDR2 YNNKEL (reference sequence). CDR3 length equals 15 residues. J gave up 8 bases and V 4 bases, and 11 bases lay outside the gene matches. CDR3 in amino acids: CASSRPSGQGKEAFF. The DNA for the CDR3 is TGTGCCAGCAGCCGCCCCTCGGGACAGGGAAAAGAAGCTTTCTTT.

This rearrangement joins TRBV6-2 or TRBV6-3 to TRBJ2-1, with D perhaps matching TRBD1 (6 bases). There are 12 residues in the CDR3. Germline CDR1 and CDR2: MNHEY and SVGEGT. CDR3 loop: CTIGGQWNEQFF. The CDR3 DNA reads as TGTACTATAGGGGGACAATGGAATGAGCAGTTCTTC.

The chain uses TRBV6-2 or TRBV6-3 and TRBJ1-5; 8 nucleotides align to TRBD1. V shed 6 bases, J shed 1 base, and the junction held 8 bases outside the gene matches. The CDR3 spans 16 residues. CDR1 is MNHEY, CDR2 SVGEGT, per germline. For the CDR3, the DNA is TGTGCCAGCAGGGGCGGGGACAGGCGCAGCAATCAGCCCCAGCATTTT. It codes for CASRGGDRRSNQPQHF.

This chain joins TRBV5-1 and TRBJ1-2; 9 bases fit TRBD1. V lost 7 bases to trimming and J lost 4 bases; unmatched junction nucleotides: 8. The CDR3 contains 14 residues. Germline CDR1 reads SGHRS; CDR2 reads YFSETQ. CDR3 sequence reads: CASGTGGESYGYTF. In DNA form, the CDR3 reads TGCGCCAGCGGAACAGGGGGCGAGAGCTATGGCTACACCTTC.

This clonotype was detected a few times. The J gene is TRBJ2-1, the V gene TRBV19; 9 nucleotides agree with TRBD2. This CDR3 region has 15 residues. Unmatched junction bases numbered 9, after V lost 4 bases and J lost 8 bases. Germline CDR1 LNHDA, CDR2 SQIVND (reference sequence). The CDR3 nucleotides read TGTGCCAGTAGTACTCTAGCGGGGCGCCTCGATGAGCAGTTCTTC. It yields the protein CASSTLAGRLDEQFF.

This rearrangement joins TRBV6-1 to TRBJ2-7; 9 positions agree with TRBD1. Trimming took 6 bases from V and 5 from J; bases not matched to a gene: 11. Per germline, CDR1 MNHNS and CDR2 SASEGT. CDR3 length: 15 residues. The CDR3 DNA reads TGTGCCAGCAGCCGCCGGGACAGGGTGTCCCACGAGCAGTACTTC. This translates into CASSRRDRVSHEQYF.

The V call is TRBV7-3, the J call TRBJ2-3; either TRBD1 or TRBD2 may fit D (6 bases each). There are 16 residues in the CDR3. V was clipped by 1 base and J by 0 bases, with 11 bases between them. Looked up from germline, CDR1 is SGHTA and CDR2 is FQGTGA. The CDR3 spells CASSLIGGTSTDTQYF. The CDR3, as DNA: TGTGCCAGCAGCTTAATAGGGGGGACTAGCACAGATACGCAGTATTTT.

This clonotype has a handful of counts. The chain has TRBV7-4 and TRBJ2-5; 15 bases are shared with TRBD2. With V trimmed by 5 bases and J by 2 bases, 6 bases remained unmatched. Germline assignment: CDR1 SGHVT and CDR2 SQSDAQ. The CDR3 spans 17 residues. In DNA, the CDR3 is TGTGCCAGCAGCATCCGGACTAGCGGGGGGGAACAAGAGACCCAGTACTTC. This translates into CASSIRTSGGEQETQYF. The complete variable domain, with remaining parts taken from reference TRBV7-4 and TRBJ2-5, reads GAGVSQSPRYKVAKRGRDVALRCDSISGHVTLYWYRQTLGQGSEVLTYSQSDAQRDKSGRPSGRFSAERPERSVSTLKIQRTEQGDSAVYLCASSIRTSGGEQETQYFGPGTRLLVL.

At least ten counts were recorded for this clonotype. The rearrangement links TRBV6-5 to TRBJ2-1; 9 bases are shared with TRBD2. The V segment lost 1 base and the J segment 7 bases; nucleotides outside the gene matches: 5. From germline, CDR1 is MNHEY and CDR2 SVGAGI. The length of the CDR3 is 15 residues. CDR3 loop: CASSYWRGGGNEQFF. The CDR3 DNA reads TGTGCCAGCAGTTACTGGCGGGGGGGCGGGAATGAGCAGTTCTTC.

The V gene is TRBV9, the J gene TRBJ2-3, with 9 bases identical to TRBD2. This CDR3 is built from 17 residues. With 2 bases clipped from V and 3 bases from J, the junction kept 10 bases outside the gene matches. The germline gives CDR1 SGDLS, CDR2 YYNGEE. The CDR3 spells CASSVGAGGLGTDTQYF. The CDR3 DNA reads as TGTGCCAGCAGCGTCGGTGCGGGGGGGCTAGGAACAGATACGCAGTATTTT.

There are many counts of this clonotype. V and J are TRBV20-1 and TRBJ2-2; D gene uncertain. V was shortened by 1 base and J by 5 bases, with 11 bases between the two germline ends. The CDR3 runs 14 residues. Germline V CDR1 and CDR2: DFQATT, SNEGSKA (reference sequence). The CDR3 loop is CSARGVLGTGELFF. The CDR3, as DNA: TGCAGTGCTAGAGGGGTTTTGGGTACCGGGGAGCTGTTTTTT.

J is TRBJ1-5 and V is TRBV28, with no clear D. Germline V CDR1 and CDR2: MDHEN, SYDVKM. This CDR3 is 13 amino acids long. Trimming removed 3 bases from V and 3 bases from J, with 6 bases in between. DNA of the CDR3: TGTGCCAGCAGTTTCCGCCCCAATCAGCCCCAGCATTTT. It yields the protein CASSFRPNQPQHF.

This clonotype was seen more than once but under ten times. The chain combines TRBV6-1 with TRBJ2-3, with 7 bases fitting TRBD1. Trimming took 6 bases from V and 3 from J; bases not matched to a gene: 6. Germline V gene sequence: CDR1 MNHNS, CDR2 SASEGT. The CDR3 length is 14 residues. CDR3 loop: CASRVTQGTDTQYF. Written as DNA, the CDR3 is TGTGCCAGCAGGGTCACACAGGGGACAGATACGCAGTATTTT.

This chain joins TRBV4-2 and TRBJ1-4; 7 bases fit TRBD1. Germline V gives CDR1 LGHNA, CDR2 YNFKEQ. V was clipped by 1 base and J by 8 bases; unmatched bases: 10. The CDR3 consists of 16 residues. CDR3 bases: TGTGCCAGCAGCCAAGTCTCCACAGGGGCCGGCGAAAAACTGTTTTTT. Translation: CASSQVSTGAGEKLFF.

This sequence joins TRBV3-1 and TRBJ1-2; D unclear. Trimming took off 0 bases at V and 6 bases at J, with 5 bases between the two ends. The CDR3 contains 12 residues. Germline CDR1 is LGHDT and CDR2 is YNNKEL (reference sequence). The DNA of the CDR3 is TGTGCCAGCAGCCAAGAGCTGAATGGCTACACCTTC. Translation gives CASSQELNGYTF.